This T cell receptor beta chain was recorded in a study of beta chain features in type 1 diabetes. Study results and limitations: All four CD4+ subsets of Type 1 diabetes patients contained TCRB CDR3s that were moderately but significantly shorter.

Post-sort purity exceeded 95% for all sorted populations. As to this clone: Its target is unknown.

The isolated RNA, all of it, was reverse transcribed, so expressed TCRB transcripts were what got sequenced. Here immunoSEQ multiplex PCR was the method, and the copy in TCRdb shows in-frame clones only, minus some. Seen here are approximately 730,000 clones, roughly an eighth observed once, and the top ten hold approximately 0.021%. The germline CDR1 and CDR2 sequences are SEHNR and FQNEAQ (reference sequence). The CDR3 has 16 amino acids. V was pared by 5 bases and J by 4 bases, with 11 bases of the junction left unmatched. The sequencing sample was made of naive CD4+ T cells from blood. This chain joins TRBV7-9 and TRBJ2-7; 10 positions match TRBD1. The receptor was isolated from a man aged 18 to 29 with type 1 diabetes. CDR3 in amino acids: CASSVTPGQGSYEQYF. CDR3 sequence (DNA): TGTGCCAGCAGCGTGACGCCGGGACAGGGGTCGTACGAGCAGTACTTC.